The clone carrying this T cell receptor beta chain was seen more than once but under ten times. Its antigen is not identified. This sample is part of a study of blood T cells in healthy people across ages. Study-wide results and caveats: Higher diversity and more naive CD4+ cells were features of long-lived donors, compared to aged donors.

Donors each provided 8 to 10 milliliters of peripheral blood. The CDR3 has 14 amino acids. Germline assignment: CDR1 LGHDT and CDR2 YNNKEL (reference sequence). Trimming cost V 3 bases and J 7 bases, with 12 bases left between them. It was with a sample-barcoded 5' primer and a J-beta primer mix that a second PCR of roughly 7 to 11 cycles was run. TCRdb re-analysed the 5' RACE reads in MiXCR, keeping a single row per CDR3 protein. The sample lists about 640,000 distinct CDR3 sequences, less than 35% occurring once. Input material: blood. The receptor was derived from a woman of 80 years or more in good health. The rearrangement links TRBV3-1 to TRBJ1-4; tentative D call: TRBD1 (5 bases). CDR3 amino acids: CASSHQGSGEKLFF. In nucleotides, the CDR3 is TGTGCCAGCAGCCATCAGGGAAGTGGTGAAAAACTGTTTTTT.